This entry is about one T cell receptor (beta chain). No antigen is known for it. With V trimmed by 7 bases and J by 5 bases, 8 bases remained unmatched. Per the germline V gene, CDR1 is LNHDA and CDR2 is SQIVND (reference sequence). The CDR3 covers 14 residues. Researchers partitioned CD4+ cells into CD45RA+ naive and CD45RA-negative memory subsets. These data originate in a study of shared clonotypes between healthy human individuals. The study's findings and limits: Naive subsets usually exceeded memory subsets in estimated richness.

TCRdb keeps only in-frame clones here, not all; method: immunoSEQ multiplex PCR. The sample consists of some 1.4 million clones, around 97% of them appearing once. Sequencing input: naive CD4+ T cells sorted from blood. Subset noted: CD45RA+ positively selected. This receptor was identified in a man younger than 45 in good health. The chain recombines TRBV19 with TRBJ2-7, with 10 bases aligning to TRBD2. The CDR3 DNA follows: TGTGCCAGTACCTCCGGGGGACTAGCGAACGAGCAGTACTTC. Translation gives CASTSGGLANEQYF.